The 14 T cell receptor beta chains reported below all come from one sample, sequenced in a study of cytomegalovirus exposure and HLA in healthy donors. Primers for the PCR totalled 60 Vbeta and 13 Jbeta. Sequencing was performed with immunoSEQ multiplex PCR; in TCRdb, only in-frame clones are kept and a portion is missing. The table records 150,000 or so clones, about 83% of them present only once. The sequencing input was PBMCs. The receptors stem from a man in his forties in good health and CMV-seropositive.

This rearrangement joins TRBV5-1 to TRBJ2-5; 9 nucleotides line up with TRBD2. With the DNA end fitting TRBJ2-7 better, the J assignment may be wrong. The CDR3 is 13 amino acids. Germline CDR1 reads SGHRS; CDR2 reads YFSETQ. The CDR3 reads CASSEGLAYEQYF. CDR3 coding DNA: TGCGCCAGCAGCGAGGGACTAGCTTACGAGCAGTACTTC.

The chain combines TRBV13 with TRBJ2-1, with TRBD1 as a possible D gene (5 bases). The CDR3 extends over 16 amino acids. The germline V gene encodes CDR1 PRHDT and CDR2 FYEKMQ (reference sequence). V was trimmed by 6 bases and J by 0 bases, leaving 15 bases between them. The CDR3 region has the DNA TGTGCCAGCAGATTTACAGGCCACAGCTCCTACAATGAGCAGTTCTTC. Amino acids: CASRFTGHSSYNEQFF.

This chain links TRBV6-5 with TRBJ1-5; D may be TRBD1 (5 bases). This CDR3 spans 15 amino acids. CDR1 MNHEY and CDR2 SVGAGI come from the germline V gene. Trimming stripped 5 bases from V and 4 bases from J, with 15 bases between. The CDR3: CASSGGGFRNQPQHF. CDR3 nucleotides: TGTGCCAGCAGTGGGGGGGGATTCAGGAATCAGCCCCAGCATTTT.

This chain joins TRBV2 and TRBJ1-2, with TRBD1 identical over 7 bases. Germline lookup yields CDR1 SNHLY and CDR2 FYNNEI. The CDR3 has 14 amino acids. With 2 bases clipped from V and 7 bases from J, the junction kept 7 bases outside the gene matches. CDR3 nucleotides: TGTGCCAGCAGTGAATCAGGGGGATCGTCTGGCTACACCTTC. Protein: CASSESGGSSGYTF.

This clone was seen a few times. The genes are TRBV7-2 and TRBJ2-7; 11 bases match TRBD2. Per germline, CDR1 SGHTA and CDR2 FQGNSA. The CDR3 runs to 16 residues. With 2 bases clipped from V and 6 bases from J, the junction kept 9 bases outside the gene matches. As DNA, the CDR3 is TGTGCCAGCAGCTTAACCGTACTAGCGGGAGACGGCGAGCAGTACTTC. As protein: CASSLTVLAGDGEQYF.

This clone was seen more than once but under ten times. This sequence joins TRBV14 and TRBJ1-3; D not certain. This CDR3 region has 13 residues. V lost 8 bases and J 4 bases, leaving 12 bases between the germline ends. Per germline, CDR1 SGHDN and CDR2 FVKESK. The CDR3 DNA is TGTGCCAGCTCCTATTTGCCGGGAAACACCATATATTTT. Amino acid sequence: CASSYLPGNTIYF. Using reference TRBV14 and TRBJ1-3 for the parts outside the CDR3, the full variable domain is EAGVTQFPSHSVIEKGQTVTLRCDPISGHDNLYWYRRVMGKEIKFLLHFVKESKQDESGMPNNRFLAERTGGTYSTLKVQPAELEDSGVYFCASSYLPGNTIYFGEGSWLTVV.

The chain employs TRBV5-1 and TRBJ1-1; tentatively, D is TRBD1 (6 bases). Trimming removed 3 bases at V and 1 base at J, with 10 bases between. Germline-derived CDR1 and CDR2 are SGHRS and YFSETQ. This CDR3 spans 14 amino acids. CDR3 DNA sequence: TGCGCCAGCAGCTACGACAGGACGAACACTGAAGCTTTCTTT. Translation: CASSYDRTNTEAFF.

The V gene is TRBV12-5, the J gene TRBJ2-1; tentatively, D is TRBD2 (6 bases). Per germline, CDR1 LGHNT and CDR2 FRNRAP. The CDR3 runs 13 residues. The V end was cut by 0 bases, the J end by 15 bases, with 15 bases between. The CDR3 protein is CASGLVPSGVWFF. As DNA, the CDR3 is TGTGCTAGTGGTTTGGTACCTTCGGGAGTTTGGTTCTTC. Based on the CDR3 plus reference TRBV12-5 and TRBJ2-1, the full variable domain is DARVTQTPRHKVTEMGQEVTMRCQPILGHNTVFWYRQTMMQGLELLAYFRNRAPLDDSGMPKDRFSAEMPDATLATLKIQPSEPRDSAVYFCASGLVPSGVWFFGPGTRLTVL.

The V and J genes are TRBV7-2 and TRBJ1-2, with TRBD1 matching over 9 bases. J gave up 5 bases and V 5 bases, and 9 bases lay outside the gene matches. The CDR3 loop spans 15 amino acids. Germline-derived CDR1 and CDR2 are SGHTA and FQGNSA. CDR3 in amino acids: CASSGPPDRGYGYTF. In DNA, the CDR3 is TGTGCCAGCAGCGGACCTCCTGACAGGGGGTATGGCTACACCTTC.

The V call is TRBV11-2, the J call TRBJ2-7; the D gene is possibly TRBD1 (6 bases). The CDR3 consists of 13 residues. Trimming stripped 5 bases from V and 6 bases from J, with 14 bases between. CDR1 is SGHAT and CDR2 is FQNNGV in the germline V gene. In DNA, the CDR3 is TGTGCCAGCAGCGCCCCGGGACATTTCGAGCAGTACTTC. Encoded protein: CASSAPGHFEQYF.

On this clone: Germline and junction disagree at one end, which may indicate a read error. The chain couples TRBV11-1 to TRBJ2-6; D might be TRBD1 (5 bases). The CDR3 spans 16 residues. CDR1 and CDR2 (germline): SGHAT, FQDESV (reference sequence). CDR3 coding DNA: TGTGCCAGCAGCTTAGATCCAGACTCTGGGGCCAACGGCCTGACTTTC. Protein sequence: CASSLDPDSGANGLTF.

The V gene is TRBV11-1, the J gene TRBJ2-5, with D perhaps matching TRBD1 (5 bases). V lost 5 bases to trimming and J lost 5 bases, with 21 bases between them. CDR1 SGHAT and CDR2 FQDESV come from the germline V gene (reference sequence). CDR3 length: 16 amino acids. CDR3 DNA: TGTGCCAGCAGCCCCCGTCCCCGACAGTATAGTGAGACCCAGTACTTC. Translated, it gives CASSPRPRQYSETQYF.

The chain links TRBV11-3 to TRBJ2-2; 11 bases fit TRBD2. The CDR3 is made up of 18 amino acids. Germline CDR1 reads SGHNT; CDR2 reads YENEEA. Trimming took 1 base from V and 1 from J; bases not matched to a gene: 5. CDR3 DNA: TGTGCCAGCAGCTTAGGACCCGGGACTAGCGGGAACACCGGGGAGCTGTTTTTT. Protein sequence: CASSLGPGTSGNTGELFF.

The chain couples TRBV11-2 to TRBJ2-7, with a tentative D call TRBD1 (5 bases). V was pared by 1 base and J by 1 base, with 11 bases between. This CDR3 is 15 amino acids long. In germline, CDR1 is SGHAT, CDR2 FQNNGV. The CDR3 region has the DNA TGTGCCAGCAGCTTAGCCCCGACAGCATCCTACGAGCAGTACTTC. It translates to CASSLAPTASYEQYF.